The sample holds one count of the clone carrying this T cell receptor beta chain. The data are from a study of blood T cell repertoires in COVID-19. Study-level information: Samples taken during acute and convalescent COVID-19 were collected in the United States, Italy and Spain. PBMCs, B-cell-depleted T cells, or T cells provided the cDNA or gDNA that made up the material.

Study processing details: Amplification with reference gene primers provided the estimates of nucleated cell counts. Data came from immunoSEQ multiplex PCR; TCRdb stores just in-frame clones and leaves some out. The DNA was the basis for D and trimming; V, J and clone size are from that table. The sample has some 380,000 clones; around 87% are singletons. CDR1 and CDR2 (germline): SQVTM, ANQGSEA. This CDR3 contains 16 residues. Trimming took 2 bases from V and 5 from J, leaving 21 bases between them. The genes are TRBV29-1 and TRBJ2-5; D gene uncertain. The sequence was collected from a man younger than 35 with active or convalescent COVID-19. The sample comprised peripheral blood. The CDR3 sequence is CSVESLGSGTVETQYF. DNA of the CDR3: TGCAGCGTTGAAAGTTTGGGCAGTGGTACCGTGGAGACCCAGTACTTC.